The 11 T cell receptor beta chains presented below share a single source sample, sequenced in a study of blood T cells in healthy people across ages. A second about 6 to 11 cycle PCR used barcoded and J-beta primers. TCRdb processed the 5' RACE reads anew with MiXCR; each CDR3 protein has one entry. The table lists about 720,000 distinct CDR3 sequences, more than 20% of them singletons. Separately, the same data were catalogued under a study of T cells of mothers and their children.

The source material was blood. These receptors originate from a boy aged 5 to 17 in good health.

The J gene is TRBJ2-1, the V gene TRBV29-1; D unclear. V was pared by 3 bases and J by 8 bases, with 8 bases between. The CDR3 is 11 residues long. In germline, CDR1 is SQVTM, CDR2 ANQGSEA. The CDR3 spells CSVEAHDEQFF. CDR3 sequence (DNA): TGCAGCGTTGAGGCCCACGATGAGCAGTTCTTC.

V and J are TRBV9 and TRBJ2-1; D gene uncertain. The CDR3 is 15 residues long. The V end lost 4 bases, the J end lost 5 bases, and 16 bases lay between the germline ends. Germline-derived CDR1 and CDR2 are SGDLS and YYNGEE. For the CDR3, the DNA is TGTGCCAGCAGCCTCTCTGGCGGCCAGCACAATGAGCAGTTCTTC. As protein: CASSLSGGQHNEQFF.

The sample holds one count of this clonotype. The J gene is TRBJ2-5, the V gene TRBV12-3 or TRBV12-4; 13 nucleotides agree with TRBD2. With V trimmed by 6 bases and J by 3 bases, 1 base remained unmatched. The CDR3 length is 14 residues. CDR3 region: CASRGTSGKETQYF. In DNA form, the CDR3 reads TGTGCCAGCAGGGGGACTAGCGGGAAAGAGACCCAGTACTTC.

This clonotype came up a few times. J is TRBJ2-1 and V is TRBV4-3; a possible D gene is TRBD2 (6 bases). Germline V gene data show CDR1 as LGHNA and CDR2 as YSLEER. Trimming took 0 bases from V and 10 from J, leaving 25 bases between them. This CDR3 spans 18 amino acids. CDR3 residues: CASSQESGAGTPAEEQFF. The CDR3 region has the DNA TGCGCCAGCAGCCAAGAGTCCGGGGCCGGGACTCCCGCAGAGGAGCAGTTCTTC.

The genes are TRBV2 and TRBJ1-4; TRBD1 matches at 9 bases. After removal of 6 bases from V and 0 bases from J, the junction contained 11 bases not matched to a gene. Germline V gene lookup returns CDR1 SNHLY and CDR2 FYNNEI. This CDR3 spans 18 amino acids. CDR3 sequence: CASSADGQGSTTNEKLFF. Here the CDR3 DNA reads TGTGCCAGCAGCGCCGATGGACAGGGGTCGACAACTAATGAAAAACTGTTTTTT.

Only a few counts were recorded for this clonotype. This chain connects TRBV6-6 to TRBJ2-7; TRBD2 agrees at 12 bases. V was clipped by 4 bases and J by 5 bases; unmatched bases: 9. Germline values: CDR1 MNHNY, CDR2 SVGAGI (reference sequence). The CDR3 is 16 residues long. CDR3 region: CASSSPQLAGGHEQYF. For the CDR3, the DNA is TGTGCCAGCAGTTCTCCCCAACTAGCGGGGGGCCACGAGCAGTACTTC.

The rearrangement links TRBV5-1 to TRBJ2-7; D is tentatively TRBD1 or TRBD2 (5 bases each). Germline CDR1 SGHRS, CDR2 YFSETQ. This CDR3 is 15 amino acids long. Trimming took 4 bases from V and 7 from J, leaving 21 bases between them. The CDR3 is CASSDGGLGLGEQYF. Written as DNA, the CDR3 is TGCGCCAGCAGCGATGGGGGATTGGGATTAGGGGAGCAGTACTTC.

This clonotype was seen a few times. V gene TRBV20-1 combines with J gene TRBJ2-5; D not resolved. V was cut by 2 bases and J by 5 bases, with 9 bases left in between. Germline CDR1 and CDR2: DFQATT and SNEGSKA (reference sequence). CDR3 size: 12 residues. Here the CDR3 reads CSARYYGETQYF. The CDR3, as DNA: TGCAGTGCTAGATACTACGGGGAGACCCAGTACTTC.

CDR3 amino acids: CASSRRGLGFYEQYF. CDR3 nucleotides: TGTGCCAGCAGCCGGCGTGGGCTGGGGTTCTACGAGCAGTACTTC. The chain is built from TRBV14 and TRBJ2-7; D remains unclear. V was pared by 4 bases and J by 3 bases, with 16 bases between. The CDR3 runs to 15 residues. Germline-derived CDR1 and CDR2 are SGHDN and FVKESK. Based on the CDR3 plus reference TRBV14 and TRBJ2-7, the full variable domain is EAGVTQFPSHSVIEKGQTVTLRCDPISGHDNLYWYRRVMGKEIKFLLHFVKESKQDESGMPNNRFLAERTGGTYSTLKVQPAELEDSGVYFCASSRRGLGFYEQYFGPGTRLTVT.

This clonotype was counted between two and nine times. CDR3 in DNA: TGTGCCAGCTCTCCCCAACAGGGCTACGAGCAGTACTTC. It is translated as CASSPQQGYEQYF. This sequence joins TRBV7-3 and TRBJ2-7, with D maybe TRBD1 (6 bases). This CDR3 region has 13 residues. V was shortened by 8 bases and J by 3 bases, with 14 bases between the two germline ends. Per the germline V gene, CDR1 is SGHTA and CDR2 is FQGTGA.

This clonotype was picked up one time. The rearrangement uses TRBV6-5 and TRBJ1-1; D gene uncertain. Trimming took 2 bases from V and 6 from J, leaving 7 bases between them. The CDR3 runs 12 residues. Per the germline V gene, CDR1 is MNHEY and CDR2 is SVGAGI. In nucleotides, the CDR3 is TGTGCCAGCAGTTACCAAGGCTCTGAAGCTTTCTTT. Its translation is CASSYQGSEAFF.